Described below is a single T cell receptor beta chain sequence and its context. The clone's antigen remains unknown. The input lacks base qualities; no much larger clone sits a single base away. The sample originates from a study of T cell repertoires in breast cancer (dated by TCRdb to 2016 to 2017). The study in broad terms: The study profiled tumors, lymph nodes and peripheral blood lymphocytes from breast cancer patients, plus peripheral blood from healthy control donors. Most of the 20 to 25 patient tumors analyzed for shared TCRs were ER+/PR+. On average, sequencing produced approximately 460,000 sequences per sample and roughly 10 reads per input cell. Tumor-free lymph nodes were processed with no enzymatic digestion, and blood samples were separated using Ficoll. The controls were nine healthy donors whose age range was similar to that of the patients. The study reasoned that TCRs shared between breast cancer patients would target shared antigens, given breast cancer's low mutational burden and rare common mutations. Tumors and tumor-involved lymph nodes were minced and digested with Liberase and DNase, then filtered through 70-um and 40-um filters.

Broader findings and caveats from the paper: Discarding singleton TCRs and sampling only part of each tumor may have missed genuine antitumor clones. Compared with tumor-free nodes, tumor-involved sentinel lymph nodes shared about fourfold more TCRs with matched tumor repertoires (about 8.3% versus 1.9%). Shared TCRs showed TRBV7 predominance, possibly reflecting tumor recognition or mispriming bias from eight TRBV7 primers. Shared TCRs were encoded by various nucleotide sequences, which suggests selection and expansion based on antigen. Because transcript abundance and primer differences skewed clone recovery, emulsion RT-PCR was regarded as qualitative rather than quantitative. Approximately 18 TCR pairs were shared across seven or more patient tumors and were rarely found in control blood, which suggests possible tumor specificity.

Paired alpha-beta TCRs of CD8+ T cells were analyzed using an expanded emulsion RT-PCR method with primers for all TCR V genes. CD8+ T cells were isolated with a CD8 positive selection kit and incubated overnight in 9.5 to 10 IU/mL IL-2 before emulsion RT-PCR. The library was obtained by emulsion pairing. Unpaired genes were suppressed by a second nested PCR with blocking oligos, after which a third nested PCR added Illumina adaptors and barcodes. Each emulsion RT-PCR master mix held about 4,500-250,000 T cells and included C-region, Stepout and V-region primers. The Micellula Emulsion and Purification Kit was used to generate emulsions, and Qiagen OneStep RT-PCR reagents were used for RT-PCR. Pooled libraries were sequenced on an Illumina MiSeq with paired-end 2 x 250 reads. For the original study's pipeline: In Galaxy, read pairs were joined and then clipped at the engineered overlap into separate alpha and beta files, and any unclipped reads were discarded. To assign alpha-beta pairs, the researchers used CompleteTCR, a MiTCR-based pipeline that relies on an R script to link chains sharing read cluster identifiers. TCR sequences that were observed only once, representing about 1-3%, were removed as potential sequencing errors. In TCRdb, the public reads were trimmed at Q25 with fastp and aligned with MiXCR, with productive beta chains retained. Rows with a matching CDR3 protein are joined into one entry that keeps the most common DNA and genes. V and J calls and clone size were set by TCRdb, not the authors. For this sample there are roughly 40,000 distinct CDR3 sequences; about 50% appear just once. Less than 70% of the sample is held by the ten biggest clonotypes.

The germline V gene (reference sequence) sets CDR1 to DFQATT and CDR2 to SNEGSKA. The CDR3 covers 14 residues, taking in both the cysteine and the phenylalanine. The sequence is cut down to CDR3 DNA, 42 bases in frame from base 1. At the junction V is shortened by 1 base and J by 7 bases, with 11 bases in between. The sample comprised CD8+ T cells. This clonotype was sampled from a pool of human donors with breast cancer or a healthy control (not recorded which). Recombination linked TRBV20-1 to TRBJ1-6; the D gene is perhaps TRBD1, from 5 matching bases. The CDR3 protein sequence reads: CSARGGAENSPLHF. The DNA reads TGCAGTGCTAGAGGGGGCGCAGAGAATTCACCCCTCCACTTT.